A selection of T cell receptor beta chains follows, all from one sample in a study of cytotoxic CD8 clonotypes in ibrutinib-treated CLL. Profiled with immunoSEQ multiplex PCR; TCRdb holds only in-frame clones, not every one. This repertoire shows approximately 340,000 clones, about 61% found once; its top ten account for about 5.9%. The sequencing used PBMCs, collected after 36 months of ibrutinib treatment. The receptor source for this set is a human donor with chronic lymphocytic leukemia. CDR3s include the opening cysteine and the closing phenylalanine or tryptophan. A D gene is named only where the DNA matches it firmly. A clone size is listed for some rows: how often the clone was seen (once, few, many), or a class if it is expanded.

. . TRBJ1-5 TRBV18 CASSPPPAENQPQHF TGTGCCAGCTCACCACCGCCGGCCGAGAATCAGCCCCAGCATTTT
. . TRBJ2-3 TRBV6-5 CASKGLNTDTQYF TGTGCCAGCAAGGGACTCAACACAGATACGCAGTATTTT
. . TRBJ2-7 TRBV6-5 CASSYKDPRYEQYF TGTGCCAGCAGTTACAAGGACCCCAGGTACGAGCAGTACTTC
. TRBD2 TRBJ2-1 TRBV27 CASRPRGLAGPYNEQFF TGTGCCAGCAGACCTAGGGGACTAGCGGGGCCCTACAATGAGCAGTTCTTC
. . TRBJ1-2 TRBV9 CASSVVEEGYTF TGTGCCAGCAGCGTAGTTGAGGAGGGCTACACCTTC
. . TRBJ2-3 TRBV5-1 CASSLTGNTDTQYF TGCGCCAGCAGCTTGACGGGGAACACAGATACGCAGTATTTT
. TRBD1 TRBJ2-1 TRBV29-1 CSVGGVSVGTGGYNEQFF TGCAGCGTTGGAGGCGTGTCGGTGGGGACAGGGGGTTACAATGAGCAGTTCTTC
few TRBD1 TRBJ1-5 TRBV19 CATRGSGPQHF TGTGCCACCAGGGGGTCGGGGCCCCAGCATTTT
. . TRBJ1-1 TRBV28 CASSFYRVNTEAFF TGTGCCAGCAGTTTTTACAGGGTGAACACTGAAGCTTTCTTT
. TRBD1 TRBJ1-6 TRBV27 CASGSSDRVLSGSPLHF TGTGCCAGCGGGTCCTCAGACAGGGTCTTATCTGGTTCACCCCTCCACTTT
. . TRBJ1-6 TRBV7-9 CASSQQLSSYNSPLHF TGTGCCAGCAGCCAACAGCTTAGCTCCTATAATTCACCCCTCCACTTT
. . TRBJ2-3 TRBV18 CASSPTPERLVVGTQYF TGTGCCAGCTCACCAACCCCGGAACGCTTGGTAGTTGGTACGCAGTATTTT
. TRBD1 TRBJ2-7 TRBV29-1 CSVEDDRAYEQYF TGCAGCGTTGAAGACGACAGGGCCTACGAGCAGTACTTC
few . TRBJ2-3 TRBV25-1 CASSPRDTQYF TGTGCCAGCAGTCCAAGAGATACGCAGTATTTT
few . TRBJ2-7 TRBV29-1 CSVENPGAYEQYF TGCAGCGTTGAAAATCCGGGTGCCTACGAGCAGTACTTC
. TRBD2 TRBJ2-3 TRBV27 CASQVAGAGTDTQYF TGTGCCAGCCAGGTAGCGGGAGCTGGCACAGATACGCAGTATTTT
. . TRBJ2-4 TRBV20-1 CSARDPRVQYF TGCAGTGCTAGAGATCCTCGCGTTCAGTACTTC
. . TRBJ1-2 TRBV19 CASSIQGRGYTF TGTGCCAGTAGTATCCAGGGCAGGGGCTACACCTTC
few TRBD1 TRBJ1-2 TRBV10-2 CASSGGDRNYGYTF TGCGCCAGCAGTGGCGGGGACAGGAACTATGGCTACACCTTC
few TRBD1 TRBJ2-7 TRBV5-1 CASSLGQTGAPREQYF TGCGCCAGCAGCTTGGGTCAGACAGGGGCGCCCCGCGAGCAGTACTTC
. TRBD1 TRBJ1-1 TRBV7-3 CASSLQGQGNTEAFF TGTGCCAGCAGCTTGCAGGGACAGGGTAACACTGAAGCTTTCTTT
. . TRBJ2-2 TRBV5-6 CASSLEGRENTGELFF TGTGCCAGCAGCTTGGAGGGCAGGGAGAACACCGGGGAGCTGTTTTTT
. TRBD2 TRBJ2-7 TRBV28 CASSFGPREGGEQYF TGTGCCAGCAGTTTCGGTCCCCGGGAGGGGGGCGAGCAGTACTTC
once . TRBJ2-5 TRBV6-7 CASSYPREETQYF TGTGCCAGCAGTTACCCCAGGGAAGAGACCCAGTACTTC
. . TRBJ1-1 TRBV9 CASSPPGVTEAFF TGTGCCAGCAGCCCACCCGGGGTCACTGAAGCTTTCTTT
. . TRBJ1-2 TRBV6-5 CASKAGDPYGYTF TGTGCCAGCAAAGCAGGGGACCCATATGGCTACACCTTC
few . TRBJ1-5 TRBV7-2 CASSLGTGQNQPQHF TGTGCCAGCAGCTTAGGAACGGGTCAGAATCAGCCCCAGCATTTT
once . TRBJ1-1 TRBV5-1 CASSLAGGHTEAFF TGCGCCAGCAGCTTGGCCGGGGGCCACACTGAAGCTTTCTTT
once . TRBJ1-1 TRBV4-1 CASSQGDRNTEAFF TGCGCCAGCAGCCAAGGTGACAGGAACACTGAAGCTTTCTTT
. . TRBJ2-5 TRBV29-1 CSVEGRNQETQYF TGCAGCGTTGAAGGGCGGAACCAAGAGACCCAGTACTTC
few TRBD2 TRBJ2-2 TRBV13 CASSGLVGGELFF TGTGCCAGCAGCGGACTAGTTGGCGGGGAGCTGTTTTTT
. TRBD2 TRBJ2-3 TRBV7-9 CASRSGTLPTDTQYF TGTGCCAGCAGGAGCGGGACCCTTCCCACAGATACGCAGTATTTT
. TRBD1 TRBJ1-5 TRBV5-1 CASSPDRGGQPQHF TGCGCCAGCAGCCCCGACAGGGGGGGTCAGCCCCAGCATTTT
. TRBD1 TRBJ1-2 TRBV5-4 CASSLENRGANYGYTF TGTGCCAGCAGCTTGGAAAACAGGGGCGCTAACTATGGCTACACCTTC
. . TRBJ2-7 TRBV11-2 CASSSAPYEQYF TGTGCCAGCAGCTCGGCGCCCTACGAGCAGTACTTC
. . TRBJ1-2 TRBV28 CASRLWGASGYGYTF TGTGCCAGCAGATTGTGGGGGGCGTCGGGGTATGGCTACACCTTC
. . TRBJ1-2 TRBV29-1 CSVKVRDSWGYTF TGCAGCGTTAAAGTGAGGGATTCTTGGGGCTACACCTTC
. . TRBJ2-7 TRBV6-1 CASSEVGGALYEQYF TGTGCCAGCAGTGAAGTAGGGGGGGCCCTTTACGAGCAGTACTTC
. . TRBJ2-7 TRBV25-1 CARGGRGTYEQYF TGTGCCAGGGGGGGGCGCGGAACCTACGAGCAGTACTTC
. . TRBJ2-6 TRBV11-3 CASSLIRAGANVLTF TGTGCCAGCAGCTTAATCAGGGCTGGGGCCAACGTCCTGACTTTC
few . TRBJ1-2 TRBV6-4 CASREGLAGGYTF TGTGCCAGTAGGGAGGGCCTCGCAGGGGGCTACACCTTC
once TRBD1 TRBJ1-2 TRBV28 CASSSARGLGGYTF TGTGCCAGCAGTTCCGCCAGGGGGTTGGGTGGCTACACCTTC
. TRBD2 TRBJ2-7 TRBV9 CASSVGTSVYEQYF TGTGCCAGCAGCGTAGGGACTAGCGTCTACGAGCAGTACTTC
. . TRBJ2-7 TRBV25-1 CASSEFGYEQYF TGTGCCAGCAGTGAATTCGGCTACGAGCAGTACTTC
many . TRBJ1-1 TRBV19 CASNQGNTEAFF TGTGCCAGTAATCAGGGGAACACTGAAGCTTTCTTT
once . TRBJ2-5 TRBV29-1 CSAVLAYQETQYF TGCAGCGCAGTACTAGCCTACCAAGAGACCCAGTACTTC
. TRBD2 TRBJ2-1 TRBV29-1 CSVEGLAGMSSYNEQFF TGCAGCGTTGAAGGCCTAGCGGGAATGAGCTCCTACAATGAGCAGTTCTTC
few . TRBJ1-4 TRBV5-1 CASSLFAATNEKLFF TGCGCCAGCAGCTTGTTCGCAGCAACTAATGAAAAACTGTTTTTT
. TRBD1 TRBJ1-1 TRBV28 CASSPGGAGNTEAFF TGTGCCAGCAGTCCAGGGGGCGCGGGGAACACTGAAGCTTTCTTT
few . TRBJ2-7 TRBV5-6 CASSLEGYEQYF TGTGCCAGCAGCTTGGAGGGGTACGAGCAGTACTTC
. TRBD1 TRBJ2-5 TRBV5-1 CASSLRRFRLDRDQETQYF TGCGCCAGCAGCTTGCGCAGATTTCGTTTAGACAGGGACCAAGAGACCCAGTACTTC
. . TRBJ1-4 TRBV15 CATSRDRVLHEKLFF TGTGCCACCAGCAGAGATCGGGTATTACATGAAAAACTGTTTTTT
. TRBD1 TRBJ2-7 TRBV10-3 CAISELEGQGGYEQYF TGTGCCATCAGTGAACTAGAGGGACAGGGAGGTTACGAGCAGTACTTC
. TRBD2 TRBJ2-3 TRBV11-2 CASSLAGLAGTPRTDTQYF TGTGCCAGCAGCTTAGCAGGTTTAGCGGGGACCCCGCGCACAGATACGCAGTATTTT
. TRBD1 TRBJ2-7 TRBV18 CASSPPLGTGRLEQYF TGTGCCAGCTCACCACCGTTGGGGACAGGGCGCCTCGAGCAGTACTTC